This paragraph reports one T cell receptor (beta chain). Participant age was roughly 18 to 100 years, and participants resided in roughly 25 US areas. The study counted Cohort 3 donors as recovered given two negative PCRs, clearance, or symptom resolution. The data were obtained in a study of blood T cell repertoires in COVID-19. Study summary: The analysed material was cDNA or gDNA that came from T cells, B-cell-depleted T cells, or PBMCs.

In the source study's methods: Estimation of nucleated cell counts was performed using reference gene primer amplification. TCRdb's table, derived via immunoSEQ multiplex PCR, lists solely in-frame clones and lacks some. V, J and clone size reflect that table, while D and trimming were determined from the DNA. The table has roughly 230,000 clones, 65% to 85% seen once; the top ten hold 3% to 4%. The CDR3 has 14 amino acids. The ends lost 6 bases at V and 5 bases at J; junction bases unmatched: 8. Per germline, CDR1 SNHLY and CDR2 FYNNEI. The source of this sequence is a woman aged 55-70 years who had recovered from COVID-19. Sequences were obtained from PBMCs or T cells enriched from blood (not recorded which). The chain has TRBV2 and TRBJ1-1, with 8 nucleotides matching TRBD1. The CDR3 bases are TGTGCCAGCAGAGGCGCAGGGGGCGGGACTGAAGCTTTCTTT. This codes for CASRGAGGGTEAFF.